This TCR beta chain stems from a study of T cell changes during pregnancy in multiple sclerosis. The CDR3 spans 15 residues. The germline CDR1 and CDR2 sequences are SGHKS and YYEKEE (reference sequence). V was cut by 5 bases and J by 7 bases, with 18 bases left in between. Assay used: immunoSEQ multiplex PCR; TCRdb lists only in-frame clones, some missing. The data contain over 55,000 clones, 94% of them singletons. The starting material was CD8+ T cells from peripheral blood mononuclear cells, obtained in the third trimester of pregnancy. This rearrangement joins TRBV5-5 to TRBJ2-2, with D maybe TRBD1 (6 bases). The sequence was obtained from a female donor with multiple sclerosis, enrolled in a pregnancy study. The DNA for the CDR3 is TGTGCCAGCAGTCCGGGACACACCCAGGACGGGGAGCTGTTTTTT. It codes for CASSPGHTQDGELFF.